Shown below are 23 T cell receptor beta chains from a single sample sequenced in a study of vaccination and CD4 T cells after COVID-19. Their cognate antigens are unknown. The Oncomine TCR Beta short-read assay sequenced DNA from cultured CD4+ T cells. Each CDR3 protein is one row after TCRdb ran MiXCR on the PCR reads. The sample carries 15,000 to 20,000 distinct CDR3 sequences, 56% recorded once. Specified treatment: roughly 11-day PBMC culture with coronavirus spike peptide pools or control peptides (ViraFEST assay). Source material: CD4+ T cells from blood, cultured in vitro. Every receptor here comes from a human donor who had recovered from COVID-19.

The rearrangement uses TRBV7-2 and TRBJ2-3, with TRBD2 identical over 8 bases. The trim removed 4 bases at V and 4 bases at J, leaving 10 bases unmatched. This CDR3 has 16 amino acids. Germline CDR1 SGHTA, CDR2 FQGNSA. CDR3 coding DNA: TGTGCCAGCAGCTCCCAAAGCGGACTAGCATCAGATACGCAGTATTTT. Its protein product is CASSSQSGLASDTQYF. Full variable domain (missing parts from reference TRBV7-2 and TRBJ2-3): GAGVSQSPSNKVTEKGKDVELRCDPISGHTALYWYRQSLGQGLEFLIYFQGNSAPDKSGLPSDRFSAERTGGSVSTLTIQRTQQEDSAVYLCASSSQSGLASDTQYFGPGTRLTVL.

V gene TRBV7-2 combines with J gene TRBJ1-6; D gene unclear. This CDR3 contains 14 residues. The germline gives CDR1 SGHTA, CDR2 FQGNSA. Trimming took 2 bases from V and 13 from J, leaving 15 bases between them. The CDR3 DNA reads TGTGCCAGCAGCTTATACGGCAGCCTTTCGCCCCTCCACTTT. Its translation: CASSLYGSLSPLHF.

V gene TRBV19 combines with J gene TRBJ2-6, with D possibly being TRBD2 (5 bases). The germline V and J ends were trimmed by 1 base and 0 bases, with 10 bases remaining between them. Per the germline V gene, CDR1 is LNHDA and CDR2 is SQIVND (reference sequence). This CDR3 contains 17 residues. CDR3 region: CASSIAGISSGANVLTF. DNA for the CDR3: TGTGCCAGTAGTATAGCCGGGATCAGCTCTGGGGCCAACGTCCTGACTTTC.

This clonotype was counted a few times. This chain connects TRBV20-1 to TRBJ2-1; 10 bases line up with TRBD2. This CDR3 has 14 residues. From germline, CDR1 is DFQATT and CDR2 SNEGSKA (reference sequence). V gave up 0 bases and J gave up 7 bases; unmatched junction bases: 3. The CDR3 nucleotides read TGCAGTGCTAGAGAGCTTAGCGGGAGGAATGAGCAGTTCTTC. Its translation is CSARELSGRNEQFF.

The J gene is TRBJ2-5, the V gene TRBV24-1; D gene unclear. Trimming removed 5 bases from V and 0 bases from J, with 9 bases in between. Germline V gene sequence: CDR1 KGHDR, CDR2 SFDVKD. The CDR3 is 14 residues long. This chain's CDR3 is CATSGFPHQETQYF. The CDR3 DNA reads TGTGCCACCAGTGGGTTCCCCCACCAAGAGACCCAGTACTTC.

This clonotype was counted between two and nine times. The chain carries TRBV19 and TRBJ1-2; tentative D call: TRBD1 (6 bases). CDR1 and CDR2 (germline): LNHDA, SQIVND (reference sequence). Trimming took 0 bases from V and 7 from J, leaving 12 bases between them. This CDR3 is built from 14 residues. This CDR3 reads CASSIDLGAGGYTF. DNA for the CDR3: TGTGCCAGTAGTATAGATCTGGGGGCAGGTGGCTACACCTTC.

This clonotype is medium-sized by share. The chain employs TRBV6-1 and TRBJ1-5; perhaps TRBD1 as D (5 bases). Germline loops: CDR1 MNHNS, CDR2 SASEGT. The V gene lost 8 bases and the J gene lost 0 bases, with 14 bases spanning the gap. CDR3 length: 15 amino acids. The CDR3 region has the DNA TGTGCCAGCGGGGCGGGGGGAAATAGCAATCAGCCCCAGCATTTT. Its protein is CASGAGGNSNQPQHF.

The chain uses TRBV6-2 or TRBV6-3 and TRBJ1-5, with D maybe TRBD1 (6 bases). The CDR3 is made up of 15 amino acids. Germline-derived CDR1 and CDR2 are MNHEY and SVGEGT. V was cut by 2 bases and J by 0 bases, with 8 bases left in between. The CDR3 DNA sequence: TGTGCCAGCAGTTACGGGACATATAGCAATCAGCCCCAGCATTTT. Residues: CASSYGTYSNQPQHF.

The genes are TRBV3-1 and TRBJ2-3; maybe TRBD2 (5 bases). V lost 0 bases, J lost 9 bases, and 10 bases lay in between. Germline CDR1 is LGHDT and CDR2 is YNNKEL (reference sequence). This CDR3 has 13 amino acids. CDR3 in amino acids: CASSQDWWRTQYF. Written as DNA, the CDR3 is TGTGCCAGCAGCCAAGATTGGTGGAGGACGCAGTATTTT.

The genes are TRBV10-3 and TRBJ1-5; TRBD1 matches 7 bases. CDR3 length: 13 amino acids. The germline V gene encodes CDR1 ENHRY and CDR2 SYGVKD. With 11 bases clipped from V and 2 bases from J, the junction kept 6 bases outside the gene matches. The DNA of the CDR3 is TGTGCCGTCGGGACAGATGGCAATCAGCCCCAGCATTTT. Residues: CAVGTDGNQPQHF.

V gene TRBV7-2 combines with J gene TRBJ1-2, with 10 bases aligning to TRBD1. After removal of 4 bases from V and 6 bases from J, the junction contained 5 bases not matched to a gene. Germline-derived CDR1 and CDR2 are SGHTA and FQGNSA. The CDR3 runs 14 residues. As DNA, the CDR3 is TGTGCCAGCAGCTCAGACAGGGGGCTAAATGGCTACACCTTC. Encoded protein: CASSSDRGLNGYTF. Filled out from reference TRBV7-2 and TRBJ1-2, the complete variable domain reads GAGVSQSPSNKVTEKGKDVELRCDPISGHTALYWYRQSLGQGLEFLIYFQGNSAPDKSGLPSDRFSAERTGGSVSTLTIQRTQQEDSAVYLCASSSDRGLNGYTFGSGTRLTVV.

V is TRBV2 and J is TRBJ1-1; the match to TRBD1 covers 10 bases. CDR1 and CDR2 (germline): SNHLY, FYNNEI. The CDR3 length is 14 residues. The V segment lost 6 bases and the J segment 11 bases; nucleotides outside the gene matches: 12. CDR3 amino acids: CASSAFGTGVGAFF. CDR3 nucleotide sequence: TGTGCCAGCAGCGCCTTCGGGACAGGGGTTGGGGCTTTCTTT.

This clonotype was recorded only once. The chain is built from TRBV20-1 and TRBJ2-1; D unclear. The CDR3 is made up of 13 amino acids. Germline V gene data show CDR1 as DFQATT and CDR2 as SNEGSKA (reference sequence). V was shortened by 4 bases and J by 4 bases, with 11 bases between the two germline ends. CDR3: CSAKVALYNEQFF. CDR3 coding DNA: TGCAGTGCTAAAGTGGCTCTGTACAATGAGCAGTTCTTC.

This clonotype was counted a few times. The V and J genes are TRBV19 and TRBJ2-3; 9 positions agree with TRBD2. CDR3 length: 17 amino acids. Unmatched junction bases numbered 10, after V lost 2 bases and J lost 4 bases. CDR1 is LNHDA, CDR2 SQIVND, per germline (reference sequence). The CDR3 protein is CASSIIRAGGRADTQYF. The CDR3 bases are TGTGCCAGTAGTATAATCCGAGCGGGGGGAAGAGCAGATACGCAGTATTTT.

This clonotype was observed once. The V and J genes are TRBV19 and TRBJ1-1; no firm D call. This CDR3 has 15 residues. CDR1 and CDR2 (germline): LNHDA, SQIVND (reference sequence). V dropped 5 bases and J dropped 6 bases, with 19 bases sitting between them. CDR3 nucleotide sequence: TGTGCCAGTAGTGGGCTCCGGTTTGCTACATCTGAAGCTTTCTTT. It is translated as CASSGLRFATSEAFF.

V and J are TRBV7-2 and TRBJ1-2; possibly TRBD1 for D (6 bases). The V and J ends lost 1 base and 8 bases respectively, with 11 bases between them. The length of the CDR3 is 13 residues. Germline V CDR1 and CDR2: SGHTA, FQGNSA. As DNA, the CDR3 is TGTGCCAGCAGCTTAGACAGGGTTTCGGGCTACACCTTC. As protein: CASSLDRVSGYTF. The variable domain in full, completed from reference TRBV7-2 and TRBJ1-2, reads GAGVSQSPSNKVTEKGKDVELRCDPISGHTALYWYRQSLGQGLEFLIYFQGNSAPDKSGLPSDRFSAERTGGSVSTLTIQRTQQEDSAVYLCASSLDRVSGYTFGSGTRLTVV.

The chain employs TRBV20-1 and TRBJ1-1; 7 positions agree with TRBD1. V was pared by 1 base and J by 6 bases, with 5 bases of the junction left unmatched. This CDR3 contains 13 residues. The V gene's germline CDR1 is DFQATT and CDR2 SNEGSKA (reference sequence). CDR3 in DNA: TGCAGTGCTAGAGTTACCGGGACAGCTGAAGCTTTCTTT. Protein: CSARVTGTAEAFF.

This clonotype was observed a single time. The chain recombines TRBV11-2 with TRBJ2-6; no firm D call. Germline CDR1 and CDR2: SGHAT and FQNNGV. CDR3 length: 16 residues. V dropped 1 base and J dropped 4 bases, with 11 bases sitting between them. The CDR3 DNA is TGTGCCAGCAGCTTAGGGTTGTTAGCAGGGGCCAACGTCCTGACTTTC. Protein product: CASSLGLLAGANVLTF. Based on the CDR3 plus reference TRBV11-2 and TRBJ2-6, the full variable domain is EAGVAQSPRYKIIEKRQSVAFWCNPISGHATLYWYQQILGQGPKLLIQFQNNGVVDDSQLPKDRFSAERLKGVDSTLKIQPAKLEDSAVYLCASSLGLLAGANVLTFGAGSRLTVL.

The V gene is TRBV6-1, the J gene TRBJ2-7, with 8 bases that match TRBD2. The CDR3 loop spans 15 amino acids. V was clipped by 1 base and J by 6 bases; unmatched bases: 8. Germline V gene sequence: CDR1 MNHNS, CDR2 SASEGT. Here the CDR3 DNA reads TGTGCCAGCAGTGAAGGGGGCGGGAGGACTCGCGAGCAGTACTTC. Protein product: CASSEGGGRTREQYF.

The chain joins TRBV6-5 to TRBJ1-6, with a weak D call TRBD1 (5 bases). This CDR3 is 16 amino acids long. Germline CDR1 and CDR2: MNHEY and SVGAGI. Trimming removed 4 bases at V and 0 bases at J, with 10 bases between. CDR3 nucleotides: TGTGCCAGCAGTTCTTACAGGAGCTCCTATAATTCACCCCTCCACTTT. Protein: CASSSYRSSYNSPLHF.

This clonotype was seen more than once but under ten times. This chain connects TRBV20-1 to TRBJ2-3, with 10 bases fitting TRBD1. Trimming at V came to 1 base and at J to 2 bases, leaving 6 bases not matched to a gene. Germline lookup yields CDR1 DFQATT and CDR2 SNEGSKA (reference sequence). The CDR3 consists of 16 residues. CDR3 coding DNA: TGCAGTGCTAGAGCGCCCGGGACAGGGGACACAGATACGCAGTATTTT. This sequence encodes CSARAPGTGDTDTQYF.

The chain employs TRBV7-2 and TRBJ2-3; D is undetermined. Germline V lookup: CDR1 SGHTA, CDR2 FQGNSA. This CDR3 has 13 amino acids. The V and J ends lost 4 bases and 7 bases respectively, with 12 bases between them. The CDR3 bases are TGTGCCAGCAGCTCGCCCAATTTTAATACGCAGTATTTT. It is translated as CASSSPNFNTQYF.

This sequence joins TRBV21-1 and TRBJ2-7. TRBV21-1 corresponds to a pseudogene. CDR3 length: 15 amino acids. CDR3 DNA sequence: TGTGCCAGCAGCGCAAACGGATGCTTGGCCTACGAGCAGTACTTC. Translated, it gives CASSANGCLAYEQYF.